This T cell receptor beta chain was obtained from a study of T cell repertoires in cytomegalovirus infection. Looking at the study overall: Public TCR beta signatures marked donors with CMV infection and the matching HLA.

To note about this clonotype: Antigen unknown.

Using its own MiXCR run on the reads, TCRdb lists one record per CDR3 protein. In the table there are some 500,000 distinct CDR3 sequences, about 40% of which are singletons. In germline, CDR1 is MNHNY, CDR2 SVGAGI (reference sequence). This CDR3 comprises 15 residues. The V end was cut by 7 bases, the J end by 4 bases, with 17 bases between. Findings and limits, study-wide: Predominance within the ex vivo response was attributable to HLA-C-restricted CMV-specific TCR beta clonotypes. Carriers of CMV and the relevant HLA type were discriminated by public TCR beta frequency.

The chain couples TRBV6-6 to TRBJ1-5; D is unclear. The TCR was taken from a human donor in good health (CMV status not recorded). Some clones in this sample may be carry-over from other donors' samples. Material: cultured PBMCs, obtained from culture after CMV antigen stimulation. CDR3 nucleotide sequence: TGTGCCAGCAAACACGCGCGAGATAGAAATCAGCCCCAGCATTTT. Its translation is CASKHARDRNQPQHF.